This passage covers 8 T cell receptor beta chains from one sample sequenced in a study of shared clonotypes between healthy human individuals. Data came from immunoSEQ multiplex PCR; TCRdb stores just in-frame clones and leaves some out. The sample yields some 980,000 clones, over 60% seen once. Sequencing input: memory CD4+ T cells sorted from blood. Subset here: CD45RA-negative fraction. The origin of the receptors is a man aged 18 to 30 in good health.

This chain uses TRBV7-9 with TRBJ2-2; TRBD1 matches 8 bases. The CDR3 is made up of 16 amino acids. Unmatched junction bases numbered 6, after V lost 5 bases and J lost 1 base. Germline V CDR1 and CDR2: SEHNR, FQNEAQ (reference sequence). CDR3 sequence: CASSPPGQVNTGELFF. The DNA for the CDR3 is TGTGCCAGCAGCCCCCCGGGACAGGTGAACACCGGGGAGCTGTTTTTT. Looking up the rest from reference TRBV7-9 and TRBJ2-2 gives the full variable domain: DTGVSQNPRHKITKRGQNVTFRCDPISEHNRLYWYRQTLGQGPEFLTYFQNEAQLEKSRLLSDRFSAERPKGSFSTLEIQRTEQGDSAMYLCASSPPGQVNTGELFFGEGSRLTVL.

The chain uses TRBV6-6 and TRBJ2-1; 12 positions match TRBD2. Germline trimming cut 6 bases from V and 6 bases from J; bases unmatched to any gene: 6. Per the germline V gene, CDR1 is MNHNY and CDR2 is SVGAGI (reference sequence). CDR3 size: 15 residues. The CDR3 DNA reads TGTGCCAGCAGGCTCCAACTAGCGGGAGGCAATGAGCAGTTCTTC. It encodes CASRLQLAGGNEQFF.

The rearrangement joins TRBV6-6 to TRBJ1-1; 8 bases fit TRBD1. Germline V gene data show CDR1 as MNHNY and CDR2 as SVGAGI (reference sequence). The CDR3 spans 14 residues. V trimming: 6 bases; J trimming: 5 bases; junction bases outside the gene matches: 8. The CDR3 loop reads CASRNGQGRTEAFF. DNA of the CDR3: TGTGCCAGCAGAAATGGACAGGGAAGGACTGAAGCTTTCTTT.

The chain combines TRBV4-1 with TRBJ1-2; TRBD1 aligns across 10 bases. The CDR3 totals 15 residues. Germline values: CDR1 MGHRA, CDR2 YSYEKL. Trimming at V came to 5 bases and at J to 3 bases, leaving 6 bases not matched to a gene. The CDR3: CASSVRQGADYGYTF. The CDR3 DNA is TGCGCCAGCAGCGTAAGACAGGGGGCTGACTATGGCTACACCTTC.

This clone has just a few counts. The J gene is TRBJ1-2, the V gene TRBV18; perhaps TRBD1 as D (5 bases). The V gene lost 3 bases and the J gene lost 8 bases, with 13 bases spanning the gap. The CDR3 runs to 13 residues. Per the germline V gene, CDR1 is KGHSH and CDR2 is LQKENI. The CDR3: CASSPQTEAGYTF. Written as DNA, the CDR3 is TGTGCCAGCTCACCCCAGACAGAGGCCGGCTACACCTTC.

This clone was recorded at least ten times. The chain couples TRBV6-4 to TRBJ2-2; D may be TRBD1 (8 bases). CDR1 and CDR2 from the germline V gene are MRHNA and SNTAGT. The length of the CDR3 is 16 residues. Between the trimmed V and J ends, which lost 3 bases and 1 base, there was a span of 12 bases. In DNA, the CDR3 is TGTGCCAGCAGTGAACAGGGGGGGCAGAACACCGGGGAGCTGTTTTTT. Protein sequence: CASSEQGGQNTGELFF.

V is TRBV4-3 and J is TRBJ2-1; 10 bases are a match to TRBD2. Germline CDR1 reads LGHNA; CDR2 reads YSLEER. This CDR3 region has 18 residues. Trimming took 0 bases from V and 1 from J; bases not matched to a gene: 6. The CDR3 is CASSQDLASGSSYNEQFF. The DNA for the CDR3 is TGCGCCAGCAGCCAAGATTTGGCTAGCGGGAGTTCCTACAATGAGCAGTTCTTC.

Ten or more counts support this clone. This chain connects TRBV28 to TRBJ1-3; D perhaps matches TRBD1 (5 bases). Germline V gives CDR1 MDHEN, CDR2 SYDVKM. This CDR3 is 18 amino acids long. V was trimmed by 3 bases and J by 2 bases, leaving 20 bases between them. For the CDR3, the DNA is TGTGCCAGCAGTTTGCTTATGGGGGGGTATGATCCTGGAAACACCATATATTTT. Its translation: CASSLLMGGYDPGNTIYF. Complete variable domain (other parts from reference TRBV28 and TRBJ1-3): DVKVTQSSRYLVKRTGEKVFLECVQDMDHENMFWYRQDPGLGLRLIYFSYDVKMKEKGDIPEGYSVSREKKERFSLILESASTNQTSMYLCASSLLMGGYDPGNTIYFGEGSWLTVV.